One T cell receptor (beta chain) is described in this entry. The table came from immunoSEQ multiplex PCR; TCRdb's copy has only in-frame clones and leaves some out. In the table there are some 38,000 clones, 94% of which are singletons. This entry is derived from a study of T cell changes during pregnancy in multiple sclerosis. The TCR comes from a female donor with multiple sclerosis, enrolled in a pregnancy study. Here the sequenced sample was CD4+ T cells from peripheral blood mononuclear cells, taken in the second trimester of pregnancy.

DNA for the CDR3: TGTGCCAGCAGCCAAAAAAGGACACTCCGGGAGACCCAGTACTTC. The encoded protein is CASSQKRTLRETQYF. The chain couples TRBV7-8 to TRBJ2-5, with a tentative D call TRBD1 (5 bases). Germline V lookup: CDR1 SGHVS, CDR2 FQNEAQ. The CDR3 has 15 amino acids. Trimming took 5 bases from V and 5 from J, leaving 18 bases between them.